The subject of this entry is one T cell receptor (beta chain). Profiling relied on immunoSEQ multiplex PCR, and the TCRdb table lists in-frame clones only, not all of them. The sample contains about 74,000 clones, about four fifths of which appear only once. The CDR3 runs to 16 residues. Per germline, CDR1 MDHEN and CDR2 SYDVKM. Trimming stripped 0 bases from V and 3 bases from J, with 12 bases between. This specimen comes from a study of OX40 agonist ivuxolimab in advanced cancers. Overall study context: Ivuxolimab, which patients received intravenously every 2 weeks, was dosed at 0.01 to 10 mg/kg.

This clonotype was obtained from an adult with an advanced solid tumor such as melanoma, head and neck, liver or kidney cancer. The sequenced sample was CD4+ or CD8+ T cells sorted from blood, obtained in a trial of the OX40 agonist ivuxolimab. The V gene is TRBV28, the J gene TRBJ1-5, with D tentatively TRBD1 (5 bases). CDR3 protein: CASSLWGSGSNQPQHF. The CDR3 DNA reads TGTGCCAGCAGTTTATGGGGATCAGGGTCCAATCAGCCCCAGCATTTT.